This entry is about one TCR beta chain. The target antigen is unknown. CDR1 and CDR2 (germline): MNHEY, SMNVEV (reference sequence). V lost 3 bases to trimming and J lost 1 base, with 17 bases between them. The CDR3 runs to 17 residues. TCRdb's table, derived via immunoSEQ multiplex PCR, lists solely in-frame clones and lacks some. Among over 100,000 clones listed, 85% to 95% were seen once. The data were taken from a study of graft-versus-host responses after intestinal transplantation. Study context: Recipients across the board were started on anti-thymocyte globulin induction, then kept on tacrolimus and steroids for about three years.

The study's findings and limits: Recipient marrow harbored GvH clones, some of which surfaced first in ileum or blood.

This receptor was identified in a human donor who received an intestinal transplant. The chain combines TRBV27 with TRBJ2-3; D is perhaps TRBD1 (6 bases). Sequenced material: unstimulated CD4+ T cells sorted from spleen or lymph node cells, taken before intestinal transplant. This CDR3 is CASSFTGSGLGTDTQYF. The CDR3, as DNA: TGTGCCAGCAGTTTCACAGGGAGCGGCCTCGGCACAGATACGCAGTATTTT.